These T cell receptor beta chains were read from a single sample in a study of blood T cells in healthy people across ages. MiXCR, run by TCRdb on the 5' RACE reads, gives a single entry per CDR3 protein. In the table there are 600,000 or so distinct CDR3 sequences, 25% to 30% of which are singletons. The sequencing input was blood. The receptor source for this set is a woman of 80 years or more in good health. CDR3s include the opening cysteine and the closing phenylalanine or tryptophan. Each record gives: V gene, D gene, CDR3 length, clone size, J gene, CDR3 protein, CDR3 DNA. A D gene is named only where the DNA matches it firmly. Only part of the rows carry a size: once, few, many, or a class if the clone is expanded.

v_gene: TRBV6-2/TRBV6-3; d_gene: TRBD2; len: 18; abundance: many; j_gene: TRBJ2-5; CDR3aa: CASSSPGLAGGSQETQYF; CDR3nt: TGTGCCAGCAGTTCCCCGGGACTAGCGGGGGGGAGCCAAGAGACCCAGTACTTC
v_gene: TRBV12-3/TRBV12-4; d_gene: TRBD1; len: 15; abundance: .; j_gene: TRBJ2-7; CDR3aa: CASSLDAQGWYEQYF; CDR3nt: TGTGCCAGCAGTTTAGATGCACAGGGGTGGTACGAGCAGTACTTC
v_gene: TRBV5-6; d_gene: .; len: 17; abundance: .; j_gene: TRBJ1-5; CDR3aa: CASSSLVREESNQPQHF; CDR3nt: TGTGCCAGCAGCTCGCTGGTTAGGGAGGAAAGCAATCAGCCCCAGCATTTT
v_gene: TRBV10-3; d_gene: TRBD2; len: 16; abundance: many; j_gene: TRBJ2-1; CDR3aa: CAISDTSGGTYNEQFF; CDR3nt: TGTGCCATCAGTGATACTAGCGGGGGGACCTACAATGAGCAGTTCTTC
v_gene: TRBV4-2; d_gene: TRBD2; len: 16; abundance: many; j_gene: TRBJ2-1; CDR3aa: CASSQVRGGPGNEQFF; CDR3nt: TGTGCCAGCAGCCAAGTACGGGGGGGGCCGGGCAATGAGCAGTTCTTC
v_gene: TRBV19; d_gene: TRBD1; len: 14; abundance: few; j_gene: TRBJ2-7; CDR3aa: CASSLTGVSYEQYF; CDR3nt: TGTGCCAGTAGTTTGACAGGGGTCTCCTACGAGCAGTACTTC
v_gene: TRBV2; d_gene: .; len: 14; abundance: .; j_gene: TRBJ1-1; CDR3aa: CASSRQALNTEAFF; CDR3nt: TGTGCCAGCAGCCGGCAGGCCTTGAACACTGAAGCTTTCTTT
v_gene: TRBV30; d_gene: .; len: 14; abundance: .; j_gene: TRBJ2-2; CDR3aa: CAWSDERSTGELFF; CDR3nt: TGTGCCTGGAGTGACGAAAGGAGCACCGGGGAGCTGTTTTTT
v_gene: TRBV18; d_gene: .; len: 14; abundance: few; j_gene: TRBJ2-7; CDR3aa: CASSPPGLVREQYF; CDR3nt: TGTGCCAGCTCACCCCCGGGACTTGTTCGCGAGCAGTACTTC
v_gene: TRBV27; d_gene: .; len: 13; abundance: .; j_gene: TRBJ1-4; CDR3aa: CASSIRVREKLFF; CDR3nt: TGTGCCAGCAGTATCAGGGTGAGGGAAAAACTGTTTTTT
v_gene: TRBV20-1; d_gene: .; len: 12; abundance: .; j_gene: TRBJ2-2; CDR3aa: CSADSFSGELFF; CDR3nt: TGCAGTGCCGACAGTTTTTCCGGGGAGCTGTTTTTT
v_gene: TRBV6-1; d_gene: TRBD2; len: 18; abundance: .; j_gene: TRBJ2-3; CDR3aa: CASSEKAGGPGSADTQYF; CDR3nt: TGTGCCAGCAGTGAAAAAGCGGGGGGGCCAGGGAGCGCAGATACGCAGTATTTT
v_gene: TRBV6-2/TRBV6-3; d_gene: TRBD1; len: 15; abundance: many; j_gene: TRBJ2-3; CDR3aa: CASRGLGTGEDTQYF; CDR3nt: TGTGCCAGCAGGGGACTTGGGACAGGGGAAGATACGCAGTATTTT
v_gene: TRBV6-5; d_gene: .; len: 12; abundance: many; j_gene: TRBJ2-5; CDR3aa: CASKRTEETQYF; CDR3nt: TGTGCCAGCAAACGGACAGAAGAGACCCAGTACTTC
v_gene: TRBV27; d_gene: .; len: 15; abundance: many; j_gene: TRBJ1-6; CDR3aa: CASSLEGVHNSPLHF; CDR3nt: TGTGCCAGCAGTTTAGAGGGGGTCCATAATTCACCCCTCCACTTT
v_gene: TRBV11-1; d_gene: TRBD1; len: 18; abundance: many; j_gene: TRBJ2-3; CDR3aa: CASSSPRGRLGSTDTQYF; CDR3nt: TGTGCCAGCAGTTCTCCCAGGGGGCGACTAGGTAGCACAGATACGCAGTATTTT
v_gene: TRBV5-1; d_gene: .; len: 14; abundance: .; j_gene: TRBJ2-3; CDR3aa: CASSHRAFTDTQYF; CDR3nt: TGCGCCAGCAGCCACCGGGCCTTCACAGATACGCAGTATTTT
v_gene: TRBV5-1; d_gene: .; len: 13; abundance: many; j_gene: TRBJ2-7; CDR3aa: CASSLEVAYEQYF; CDR3nt: TGCGCCAGCAGCTTAGAAGTAGCCTACGAGCAGTACTTC
v_gene: TRBV10-3; d_gene: .; len: 13; abundance: many; j_gene: TRBJ1-1; CDR3aa: CAISGGGGTEAFF; CDR3nt: TGTGCCATCAGTGGTGGGGGTGGCACTGAAGCTTTCTTT
v_gene: TRBV30; d_gene: .; len: 13; abundance: .; j_gene: TRBJ1-2; CDR3aa: CAWSDTGGRGYTF; CDR3nt: TGTGCCTGGAGCGACACAGGAGGACGTGGCTACACCTTC
v_gene: TRBV20-1; d_gene: .; len: 11; abundance: many; j_gene: TRBJ2-6; CDR3aa: CSAVGSNVLTF; CDR3nt: TGCAGTGCTGTCGGTTCCAACGTCCTGACTTTC
v_gene: TRBV20-1; d_gene: .; len: 14; abundance: .; j_gene: TRBJ2-7; CDR3aa: CSALRDSGYNEQYF; CDR3nt: TGCAGTGCCCTCCGGGACAGCGGGTACAATGAGCAGTACTTC
v_gene: TRBV20-1; d_gene: .; len: 13; abundance: many; j_gene: TRBJ2-3; CDR3aa: CSSVRFSTDTQYF; CDR3nt: TGCAGTTCTGTCAGGTTTAGCACAGATACGCAGTATTTT
v_gene: TRBV5-6; d_gene: .; len: 15; abundance: few; j_gene: TRBJ2-3; CDR3aa: CASSRTGATADTQYF; CDR3nt: TGTGCCAGCAGCCGGACGGGTGCGACGGCAGATACGCAGTATTTT
v_gene: TRBV7-2; d_gene: .; len: 15; abundance: few; j_gene: TRBJ1-1; CDR3aa: CASSLTMSGTTEAFF; CDR3nt: TGTGCCAGCAGCTTGACTATGTCGGGGACTACTGAAGCTTTCTTT
v_gene: TRBV6-1; d_gene: .; len: 13; abundance: many; j_gene: TRBJ2-1; CDR3aa: CASSETNYNEQFF; CDR3nt: TGTGCCAGCTCGGAAACCAACTACAATGAGCAGTTCTTC
v_gene: TRBV20-1; d_gene: TRBD1; len: 16; abundance: .; j_gene: TRBJ1-1; CDR3aa: CSARDPGGQGYTEAFF; CDR3nt: TGCAGTGCTAGAGATCCGGGGGGACAGGGGTACACTGAAGCTTTCTTT
v_gene: TRBV2; d_gene: TRBD1; len: 15; abundance: many; j_gene: TRBJ2-1; CDR3aa: CASSGKWDSDNEQFF; CDR3nt: TGTGCCAGCAGTGGGAAATGGGACAGCGACAATGAGCAGTTCTTC
v_gene: TRBV7-9; d_gene: .; len: 17; abundance: few; j_gene: TRBJ1-2; CDR3aa: CASSFLSETLANYGYTF; CDR3nt: TGTGCCAGCAGCTTTCTTTCAGAAACCCTAGCTAACTATGGCTACACCTTC
v_gene: TRBV12-3/TRBV12-4; d_gene: .; len: 16; abundance: .; j_gene: TRBJ2-3; CDR3aa: CASGRDPDLSTDTQYF; CDR3nt: TGTGCCAGCGGCCGGGACCCAGATTTATCCACAGATACGCAGTATTTT
v_gene: TRBV5-1; d_gene: .; len: 13; abundance: many; j_gene: TRBJ1-1; CDR3aa: CASTGPGFTEAFF; CDR3nt: TGCGCCAGCACCGGTCCAGGGTTCACTGAAGCTTTCTTT
v_gene: TRBV6-2/TRBV6-3; d_gene: TRBD1; len: 18; abundance: few; j_gene: TRBJ1-6; CDR3aa: CASRSRDSFPLYNSPLHF; CDR3nt: TGTGCCAGCAGATCCCGGGACAGCTTTCCGCTTTATAATTCACCCCTCCACTTT
v_gene: TRBV29-1; d_gene: .; len: 14; abundance: many; j_gene: TRBJ2-5; CDR3aa: CSVERPGAEETQYF; CDR3nt: TGCAGCGTTGAAAGGCCGGGGGCCGAAGAGACCCAGTACTTC
v_gene: TRBV7-2; d_gene: TRBD1; len: 14; abundance: .; j_gene: TRBJ1-6; CDR3aa: CASSTRQGSSPLHF; CDR3nt: TGTGCCAGCAGCACTAGACAGGGGAGTTCACCCCTCCACTTT
v_gene: TRBV7-2; d_gene: TRBD1; len: 15; abundance: many; j_gene: TRBJ2-3; CDR3aa: CASSSTGVKTDTQYF; CDR3nt: TGTGCCAGCAGCTCGACAGGGGTTAAGACAGATACGCAGTATTTT
v_gene: TRBV4-2; d_gene: .; len: 16; abundance: .; j_gene: TRBJ2-7; CDR3aa: CASSQDPGEVGDEQYF; CDR3nt: TGTGCCAGCAGCCAAGATCCGGGGGAGGTGGGGGACGAGCAGTACTTC
v_gene: TRBV7-2; d_gene: TRBD1; len: 15; abundance: many; j_gene: TRBJ2-3; CDR3aa: CASSARQGARDTQYF; CDR3nt: TGTGCCAGCAGCGCCAGACAGGGGGCTCGGGATACGCAGTATTTT
v_gene: TRBV11-2; d_gene: .; len: 11; abundance: many; j_gene: TRBJ2-5; CDR3aa: CASSLHETQYF; CDR3nt: TGTGCCAGCAGCTTACATGAGACCCAGTACTTC
v_gene: TRBV27; d_gene: .; len: 16; abundance: few; j_gene: TRBJ1-5; CDR3aa: CASTPWGGMSNQPQHF; CDR3nt: TGTGCCAGCACACCCTGGGGGGGGATGAGCAATCAGCCCCAGCATTTT
v_gene: TRBV4-1; d_gene: .; len: 12; abundance: .; j_gene: TRBJ2-5; CDR3aa: CASSQVPETQYF; CDR3nt: TGCGCCAGCAGCCAAGTTCCAGAGACCCAGTACTTC
v_gene: TRBV24-1; d_gene: TRBD1; len: 15; abundance: many; j_gene: TRBJ2-5; CDR3aa: CATSDSGQGQETQYF; CDR3nt: TGTGCCACCAGTGATTCTGGACAGGGACAGGAGACCCAGTACTTC